The clone carrying this TCR beta chain was seen ten or more times. The record originates from a study of T cells after yellow fever vaccination. Across the study: Libraries from low-cell-number fractions were prepared with the SMART-Seq v4 Ultra Low Input RNA kit.

TCRdb re-derived calls from the 5' RACE reads in MiXCR, one entry per CDR3 protein. The table records about 45,000 distinct CDR3 sequences, 6.5% to 8.5% of them present only once. The study's findings and limits: There was a possibility that FACS-sorted repertoires contained abundant clonotypes contaminating from the bulk population.

The CDR3 loop spans 16 amino acids. Germline V CDR1 and CDR2: SEHNR, FQNEAQ (reference sequence). Trimming left V 2 bases short and J 0 bases short, with 12 bases between. This material consisted of CD8+ T cells not binding an NS4B(214-222) dextramer, sorted from PBMCs, taken 45 days after the yellow fever booster vaccination. The V and J genes are TRBV7-9 and TRBJ2-3; D is unclear. The receptor's source is a man aged 30 to 45 who received the YFV17D yellow fever vaccine. CDR3 in amino acids: CASSLHQTASTDTQYF. CDR3 DNA: TGTGCCAGCAGCTTACACCAAACGGCTAGCACAGATACGCAGTATTTT.